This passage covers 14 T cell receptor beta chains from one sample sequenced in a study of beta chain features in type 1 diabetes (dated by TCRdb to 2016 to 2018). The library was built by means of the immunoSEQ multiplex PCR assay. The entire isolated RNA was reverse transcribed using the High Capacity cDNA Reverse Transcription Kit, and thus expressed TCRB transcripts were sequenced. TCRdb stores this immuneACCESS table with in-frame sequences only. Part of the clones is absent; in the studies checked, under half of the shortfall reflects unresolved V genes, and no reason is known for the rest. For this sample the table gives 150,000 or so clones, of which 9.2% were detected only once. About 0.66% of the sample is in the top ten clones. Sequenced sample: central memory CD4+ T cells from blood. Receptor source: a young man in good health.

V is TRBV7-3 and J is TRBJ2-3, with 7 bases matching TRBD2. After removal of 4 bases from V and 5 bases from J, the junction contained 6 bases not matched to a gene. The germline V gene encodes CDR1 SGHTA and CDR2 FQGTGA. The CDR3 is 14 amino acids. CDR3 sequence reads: CASSSSGVGDTQYF. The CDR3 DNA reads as TGTGCCAGCAGCTCGAGCGGGGTCGGAGATACGCAGTATTTT.

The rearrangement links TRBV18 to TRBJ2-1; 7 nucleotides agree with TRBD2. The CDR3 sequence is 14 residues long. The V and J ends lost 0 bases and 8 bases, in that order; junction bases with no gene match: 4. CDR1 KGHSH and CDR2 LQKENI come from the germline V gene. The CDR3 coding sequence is TGTGCCAGCTCACCACCAGGGAGGGTCGATGAGCAGTTCTTC. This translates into CASSPPGRVDEQFF.

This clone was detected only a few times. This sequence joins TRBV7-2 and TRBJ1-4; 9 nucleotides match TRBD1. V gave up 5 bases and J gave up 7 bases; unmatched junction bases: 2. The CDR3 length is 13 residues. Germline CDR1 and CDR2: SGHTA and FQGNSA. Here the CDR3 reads CASSGQGTEKLFF. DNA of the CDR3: TGTGCCAGCAGCGGACAGGGGACTGAAAAACTGTTTTTT. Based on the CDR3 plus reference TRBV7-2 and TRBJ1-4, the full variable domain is GAGVSQSPSNKVTEKGKDVELRCDPISGHTALYWYRQSLGQGLEFLIYFQGNSAPDKSGLPSDRFSAERTGGSVSTLTIQRTQQEDSAVYLCASSGQGTEKLFFGSGTQLSVL.

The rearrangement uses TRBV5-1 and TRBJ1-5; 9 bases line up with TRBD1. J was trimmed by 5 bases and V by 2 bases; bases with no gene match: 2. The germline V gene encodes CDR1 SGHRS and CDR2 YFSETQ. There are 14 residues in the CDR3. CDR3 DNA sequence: TGCGCCAGCAGCTTACAGGGGGCGGATCAGCCCCAGCATTTT. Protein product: CASSLQGADQPQHF.

CDR3 region: CAISSGGLQWTQYF. The CDR3 nucleotides are TGTGCCATCAGTAGCGGGGGCCTGCAGTGGACGCAGTATTTT. The chain is built from TRBV10-3 and TRBJ2-3, with 8 bases identical to TRBD2. CDR3 size: 14 residues. The V gene end was trimmed by 5 bases and the J gene end by 9 bases; junction bases not matched to a gene: 10. Germline V gene sequence: CDR1 ENHRY, CDR2 SYGVKD.

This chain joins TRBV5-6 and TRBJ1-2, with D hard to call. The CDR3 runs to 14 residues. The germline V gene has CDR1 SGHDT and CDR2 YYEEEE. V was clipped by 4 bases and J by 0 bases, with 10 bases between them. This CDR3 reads CASSGRVTNYGYTF. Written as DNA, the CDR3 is TGTGCCAGCAGCGGGAGAGTTACTAACTATGGCTACACCTTC. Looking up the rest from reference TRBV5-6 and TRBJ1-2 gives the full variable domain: DAGVTQSPTHLIKTRGQQVTLRCSPKSGHDTVSWYQQALGQGPQFIFQYYEEEERQRGNFPDRFSGHQFPNYSSELNVNALLLGDSALYLCASSGRVTNYGYTFGSGTRLTVV.

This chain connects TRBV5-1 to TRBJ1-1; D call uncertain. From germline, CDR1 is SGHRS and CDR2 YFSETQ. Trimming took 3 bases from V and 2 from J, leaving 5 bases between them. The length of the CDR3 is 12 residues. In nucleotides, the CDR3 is TGCGCCAGCAGCTCGGTAAACACTGAAGCTTTCTTT. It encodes CASSSVNTEAFF.

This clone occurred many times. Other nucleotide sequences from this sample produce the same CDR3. DNA for the CDR3: TGCAGCGTTGCCGGGACTGAGAATCAGCCCCAGCATTTT. Its protein product is CSVAGTENQPQHF. This rearrangement joins TRBV29-1 to TRBJ1-5, with a possible D match to TRBD1 (5 bases). The germline V gene has CDR1 SQVTM and CDR2 ANQGSEA. The CDR3 covers 13 residues. The V gene lost 4 bases and the J gene lost 4 bases, with 11 bases spanning the gap. Full variable domain (outside the CDR3, taken from reference TRBV29-1 and TRBJ1-5): SAVISQKPSRDICQRGTSLTIQCQVDSQVTMMFWYRQQPGQSLTLIATANQGSEATYESGFVIDKFPISRPNLTFSTLTVSNMSPEDSSIYLCSVAGTENQPQHFGDGTRLSIL.

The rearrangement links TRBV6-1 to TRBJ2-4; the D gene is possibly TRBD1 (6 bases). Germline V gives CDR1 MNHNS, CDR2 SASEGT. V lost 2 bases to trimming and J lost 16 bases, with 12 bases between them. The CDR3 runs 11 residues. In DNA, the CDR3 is TGTGCCAGCAGTGAATGGGACATAGAATACTTC. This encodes CASSEWDIEYF.

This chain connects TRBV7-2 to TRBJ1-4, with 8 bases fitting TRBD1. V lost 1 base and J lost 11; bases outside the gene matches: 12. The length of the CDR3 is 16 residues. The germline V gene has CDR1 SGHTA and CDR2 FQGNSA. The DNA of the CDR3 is TGTGCCAGCAGCTTAGTTGCAGGGGGCGCGAACACCAAACTGTTTTTT. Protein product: CASSLVAGGANTKLFF.

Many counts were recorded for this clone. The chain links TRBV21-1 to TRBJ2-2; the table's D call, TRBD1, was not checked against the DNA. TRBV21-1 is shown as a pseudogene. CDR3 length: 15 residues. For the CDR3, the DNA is TGTGCCAGCAGCAACGGCAGGGCGAACACCGGGGAGCTGTTTTTT. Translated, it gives CASSNGRANTGELFF.

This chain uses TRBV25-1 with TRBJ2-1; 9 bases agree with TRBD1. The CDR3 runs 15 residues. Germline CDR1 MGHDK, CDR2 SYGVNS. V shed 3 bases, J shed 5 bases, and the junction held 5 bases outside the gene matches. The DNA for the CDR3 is TGTGCCAGCAGTGACCCTCGGACAGGGGACAATGAGCAGTTCTTC. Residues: CASSDPRTGDNEQFF.

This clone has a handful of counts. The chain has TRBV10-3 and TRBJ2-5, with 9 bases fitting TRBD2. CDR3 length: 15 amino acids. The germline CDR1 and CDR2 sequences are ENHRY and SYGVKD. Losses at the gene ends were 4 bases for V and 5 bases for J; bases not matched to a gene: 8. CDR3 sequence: CAISAGGGATETQYF. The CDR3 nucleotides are TGTGCCATCAGTGCTGGCGGGGGGGCCACGGAGACCCAGTACTTC.

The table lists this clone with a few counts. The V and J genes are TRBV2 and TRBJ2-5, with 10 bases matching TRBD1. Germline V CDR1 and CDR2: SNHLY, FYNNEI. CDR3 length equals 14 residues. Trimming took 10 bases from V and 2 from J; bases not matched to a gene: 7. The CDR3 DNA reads TGTGCCACCCGACAGGGGGCTCAGCAAGAGACCCAGTACTTC. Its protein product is CATRQGAQQETQYF.